Listed below are T cell receptor beta chains from one sample, sequenced in a study of T-cell reconstitution after alpha-beta-depleted transplantation in children. Each CDR3 protein gets one entry after TCRdb re-called the PCR reads with MiXCR. The sample includes 450,000 to 700,000 distinct CDR3 sequences, roughly 27% of them seen just once. The sample was PBMCs, taken before TCRalphabeta/CD19-depleted stem cell transplant. Source of these receptors: a boy in the first two years of life with Wiskott-Aldrich syndrome, due to receive a stem cell transplant. Each CDR3 is given with its conserved first and last residue. Fields, in order: D gene, clone size, J gene, V gene, CDR3 DNA, CDR3 protein. The D gene is left open where the match is weak. Clone size is shown for a subset of rows, as once, few, many or a class of expanded clone.

d_gene: -; abundance: -; j_gene: TRBJ1-5; v_gene: TRBV19; CDR3nt: TGTGCCAGTAGTGGGGCCGCCGGTCAGCCCCAGCATTTT; CDR3aa: CASSGAAGQPQHF
d_gene: -; abundance: few; j_gene: TRBJ2-7; v_gene: TRBV10-3; CDR3nt: TGTGCCATCAGTACTTTGGGGAACGAGCAGTACTTC; CDR3aa: CAISTLGNEQYF
d_gene: -; abundance: -; j_gene: TRBJ2-2; v_gene: TRBV7-9; CDR3nt: TGTGCCAGCAGCTTAGGCGAGAGGGGATCTGGGGAGCTGTTTTTT; CDR3aa: CASSLGERGSGELFF
d_gene: TRBD1; abundance: -; j_gene: TRBJ2-7; v_gene: TRBV5-1; CDR3nt: TGCGCCAGCAGCTTGGGCAGGGGGAGCATGGAGCAGTACTTC; CDR3aa: CASSLGRGSMEQYF
d_gene: -; abundance: few; j_gene: TRBJ2-7; v_gene: TRBV5-1; CDR3nt: TGCGCCAGCAGCCTTCACCCGTCCTACGAGCAGTACTTC; CDR3aa: CASSLHPSYEQYF
d_gene: TRBD2; abundance: once; j_gene: TRBJ2-7; v_gene: TRBV5-1; CDR3nt: TGCGCCAGCACCTTGGTTGCGGGAGGGGCCTACGAGCAGTACTTC; CDR3aa: CASTLVAGGAYEQYF
d_gene: TRBD2; abundance: few; j_gene: TRBJ2-2; v_gene: TRBV5-1; CDR3nt: TGCGCCAGCAGATACGGGACTAGCGGGGTCCCGGGAACCGGGGAGCTGTTTTTT; CDR3aa: CASRYGTSGVPGTGELFF
d_gene: -; abundance: -; j_gene: TRBJ1-3; v_gene: TRBV9; CDR3nt: TGTGCCAGCAGCTCCCGAGTCCCCGGCGGAAACACCATATATTTT; CDR3aa: CASSSRVPGGNTIYF
d_gene: -; abundance: -; j_gene: TRBJ1-1; v_gene: TRBV10-3; CDR3nt: TGTGCCATCAGTGAAGGACAGTCCAACACTGAAGCTTTCTTT; CDR3aa: CAISEGQSNTEAFF
d_gene: TRBD1; abundance: -; j_gene: TRBJ1-2; v_gene: TRBV7-9; CDR3nt: TGTGCCAGCAGCCGGGACAGGGATGGCTACACCTTC; CDR3aa: CASSRDRDGYTF
d_gene: TRBD2; abundance: -; j_gene: TRBJ2-1; v_gene: TRBV7-3; CDR3nt: TGTGCCAGCAGCTTAATAGGCGGACTAGGTCTCAGCTCCTACAATGAGCAGTTCTTC; CDR3aa: CASSLIGGLGLSSYNEQFF
d_gene: -; abundance: -; j_gene: TRBJ1-3; v_gene: TRBV4-1; CDR3nt: TGCGCCAGCAGCCAAGACGGGGCAGGGAGGAACACCATATATTTT; CDR3aa: CASSQDGAGRNTIYF
d_gene: -; abundance: once; j_gene: TRBJ2-3; v_gene: TRBV5-1; CDR3nt: TGCGCCAGCAGCGTCAGGGATGACACAGATACGCAGTATTTT; CDR3aa: CASSVRDDTDTQYF
d_gene: -; abundance: few; j_gene: TRBJ2-1; v_gene: TRBV5-1; CDR3nt: TGCGCCAGCAGCTTGGTCCGCAAACTAGCATGGGGCTTGGATGAGCAGTTCTTC; CDR3aa: CASSLVRKLAWGLDEQFF
d_gene: -; abundance: -; j_gene: TRBJ1-5; v_gene: TRBV28; CDR3nt: TGTGCCAGCAAGGTAGACTTCAATCAGCCCCAGCATTTT; CDR3aa: CASKVDFNQPQHF
d_gene: -; abundance: -; j_gene: TRBJ2-5; v_gene: TRBV20-1; CDR3nt: TGCAGCCAGCTGGGTAGCGTGGAGACCCAGTACTTC; CDR3aa: CSQLGSVETQYF
d_gene: -; abundance: few; j_gene: TRBJ2-5; v_gene: TRBV5-1; CDR3nt: TGCGCCAGCAGCTTAACAGGCAAGAAGACCCAGTACTTC; CDR3aa: CASSLTGKKTQYF
d_gene: -; abundance: few; j_gene: TRBJ1-5; v_gene: TRBV6-5; CDR3nt: TGTGCCAGCAGTTACTCGAGGTCGAGCAATCAGCCCCAGCATTTT; CDR3aa: CASSYSRSSNQPQHF
d_gene: -; abundance: few; j_gene: TRBJ1-2; v_gene: TRBV9; CDR3nt: TGTGCCAGCAGCGAGGGCGGGACGATGTACTATGGCTACACCTTC; CDR3aa: CASSEGGTMYYGYTF
d_gene: -; abundance: -; j_gene: TRBJ2-7; v_gene: TRBV6-1; CDR3nt: TGTGCCAGCAGTCAGCAGGCCAGCTCCTACGAGCAGTACTTC; CDR3aa: CASSQQASSYEQYF
d_gene: -; abundance: few; j_gene: TRBJ2-6; v_gene: TRBV7-3; CDR3nt: TGTGCCAGCAGCCAATCCAGCTCTGGGGCCAACGTCCTGACTTTC; CDR3aa: CASSQSSSGANVLTF
d_gene: -; abundance: many; j_gene: TRBJ2-1; v_gene: TRBV29-1; CDR3nt: TGCAGTGCAGGCAGGGGTAATGAGCAGTTCTTC; CDR3aa: CSAGRGNEQFF
d_gene: TRBD1; abundance: -; j_gene: TRBJ1-3; v_gene: TRBV30; CDR3nt: TGTGCCTGGACGACAGGGTACGGTGGAAACACCATATATTTT; CDR3aa: CAWTTGYGGNTIYF
d_gene: -; abundance: many; j_gene: TRBJ2-7; v_gene: TRBV5-1; CDR3nt: TGCGCCAGCAGCTTGGGGAGCTCCTACGAGCAGTACTTC; CDR3aa: CASSLGSSYEQYF